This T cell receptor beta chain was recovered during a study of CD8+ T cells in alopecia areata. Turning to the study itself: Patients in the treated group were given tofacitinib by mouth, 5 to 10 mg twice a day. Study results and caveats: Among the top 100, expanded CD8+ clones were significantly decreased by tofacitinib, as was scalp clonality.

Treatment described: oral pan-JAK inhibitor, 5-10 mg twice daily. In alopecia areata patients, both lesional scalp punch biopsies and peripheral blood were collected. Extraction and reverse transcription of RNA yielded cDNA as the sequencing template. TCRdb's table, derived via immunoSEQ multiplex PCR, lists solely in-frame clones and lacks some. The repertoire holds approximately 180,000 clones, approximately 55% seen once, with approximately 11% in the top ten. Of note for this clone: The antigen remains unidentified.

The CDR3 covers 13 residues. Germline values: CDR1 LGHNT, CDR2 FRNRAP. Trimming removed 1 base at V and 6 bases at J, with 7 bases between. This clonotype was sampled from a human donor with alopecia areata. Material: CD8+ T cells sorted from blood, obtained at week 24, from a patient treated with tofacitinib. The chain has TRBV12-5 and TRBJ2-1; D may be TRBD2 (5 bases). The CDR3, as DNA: TGTGCTAGTGGTTTGGGGGGAGTCAATGAGCAGTTCTTC. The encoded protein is CASGLGGVNEQFF.